This T cell receptor (beta chain) was identified during a study of blood T cell repertoires in COVID-19. Cohort allocation depended upon clinical history that participants reported. Exposed enrollees encountered a COVID-19 case at some point within 2 weeks before study entry. How the authors handled the data: From reference gene primer amplification, estimates of nucleated cell counts were derived. TCRdb's table, derived via immunoSEQ multiplex PCR, lists solely in-frame clones and lacks some. That table furnishes V, J and clone size, whereas the DNA furnished D and trimming. The repertoire holds about 180,000 clones, with approximately 80% as singletons. With 3 bases clipped from V and 4 bases from J, the junction kept 1 base outside the gene matches. The CDR3 totals 14 residues. Germline V gene sequence: CDR1 SGHNT, CDR2 YENEEA.

This receptor was obtained from a man in his sixties who had been exposed to COVID-19. The chain employs TRBV11-3 and TRBJ2-2; 8 nucleotides line up with TRBD1. Input material: PBMCs or T cells enriched from blood (not recorded which). The CDR3 DNA follows: TGTGCCAGCAGCTTGACAGGGGCCACCGGGGAGCTGTTTTTT. This gives the protein CASSLTGATGELFF.